The 17 T cell receptor beta chains listed next were all sequenced from one sample in a study of shared clonotypes between healthy human individuals. Clones were read by immunoSEQ multiplex PCR, and TCRdb kept only the in-frame ones, dropping some. There are about 2.4 million clones in the sample; 93% occur only once, and approximately 0.36% lies in the top ten. Source material: naive CD4+ T cells from PBMCs. Sample subset: CD45RA+ positively selected. Receptor source: a man younger than 30 in good health. Some clones in this sample may be carry-over from other donors' samples.

As concerns this clone: Other nucleotide sequences in the sample specify the same CDR3. This sequence joins TRBV5-1 and TRBJ1-5; 7 bases align to TRBD1. The germline V gene has CDR1 SGHRS and CDR2 YFSETQ. Unmatched junction bases numbered 8, after V lost 4 bases and J lost 7 bases. This CDR3 has 14 residues. This chain's CDR3 is CASSLGTEGQPQHF. For the CDR3, the DNA is TGCGCCAGCAGCCTGGGGACAGAGGGACAGCCCCAGCATTTT.

The V call is TRBV7-9, the J call TRBJ2-7; D is uncertain. The CDR3 is made up of 13 amino acids. Germline V gives CDR1 SEHNR, CDR2 FQNEAQ (reference sequence). The V and J ends lost 1 base and 4 bases respectively, with 8 bases between them. In DNA, the CDR3 is TGTGCCAGCAGCTTAGAATGGGGTTACGAGCAGTACTTC. Translated: CASSLEWGYEQYF.

CDR3 region: CATSSETGTSGSGELFF. The DNA of the CDR3 is TGTGCCACCAGCAGTGAAACCGGGACTAGCGGTTCCGGGGAGCTGTTTTTT. V and J are TRBV15 and TRBJ2-2, with 11 nucleotides matching TRBD2. Trimming took 3 bases from V and 6 from J; bases not matched to a gene: 9. Germline assignment: CDR1 LNHNV and CDR2 YYDKDF (reference sequence). The CDR3 spans 17 residues.

The chain links TRBV4-1 to TRBJ2-1; D perhaps matches TRBD2 (5 bases). The length of the CDR3 is 11 residues. With 3 bases removed from V and 10 bases from J, the gap between germline ends came to 7 bases. CDR1 is MGHRA and CDR2 is YSYEKL in the germline V gene. Here the CDR3 reads CASSQREEQFF. The CDR3 DNA follows: TGCGCCAGCAGCCAGAGGGAAGAGCAGTTCTTC.

The rearrangement uses TRBV5-1 and TRBJ2-3, with unresolved D. The V and J ends lost 2 bases and 2 bases respectively, with 15 bases between them. The CDR3 is made up of 16 amino acids. The germline CDR1 and CDR2 sequences are SGHRS and YFSETQ. This CDR3 reads CASSFGISYNTDTQYF. Written as DNA, the CDR3 is TGCGCCAGCAGCTTTGGGATATCTTACAACACAGATACGCAGTATTTT.

A word on this clone: The sample has other DNA sequences that encode this CDR3 too. The CDR3 region has the DNA TGTGCCAGCAGCTTATTAGCGGGCCCCTACGAGCAGTACTTC. Its translation is CASSLLAGPYEQYF. The V gene is TRBV11-2, the J gene TRBJ2-7, with 7 positions matching TRBD2. CDR3 size: 14 residues. Germline V CDR1 and CDR2: SGHAT, FQNNGV. The V gene end was trimmed by 2 bases and the J gene end by 2 bases; junction bases not matched to a gene: 3.

This rearrangement joins TRBV4-3 to TRBJ1-5; D might be TRBD1 (5 bases). CDR1 is LGHNA and CDR2 is YSLEER in the germline V gene. The CDR3 is 17 residues long. V shed 0 bases and J shed 2 bases, with 14 bases lying between them. The CDR3: CASSQDTRVGGNQPQHF. CDR3 bases: TGCGCCAGCAGCCAAGATACTAGGGTGGGGGGCAATCAGCCCCAGCATTTT.

The chain joins TRBV11-2 to TRBJ1-1; the D gene is possibly TRBD1 (5 bases). CDR3 length equals 11 residues. Trimming removed 5 bases at V and 5 bases at J, with 6 bases between. CDR1 is SGHAT and CDR2 is FQNNGV in the germline V gene. The CDR3 sequence is CASSRGTEAFF. DNA of the CDR3: TGTGCCAGCAGCCGGGGGACTGAAGCTTTCTTT.

This chain links TRBV27 with TRBJ2-7; 11 nucleotides match TRBD2. The CDR3 has 13 residues. V shed 6 bases, J shed 6 bases, and the junction held 4 bases outside the gene matches. Germline V gives CDR1 MNHEY, CDR2 SMNVEV (reference sequence). The DNA for the CDR3 is TGTGCCAGCAGGGGACTAGCGGCACCCGAGCAGTACTTC. This encodes CASRGLAAPEQYF.

The genes are TRBV6-5 and TRBJ1-1; D not resolved. Germline-derived CDR1 and CDR2 are MNHEY and SVGAGI. The CDR3 contains 12 residues. Between the trimmed V and J ends, which lost 5 bases and 5 bases, there was a span of 9 bases. The CDR3 protein is CASSDTLTEAFF. Written as DNA, the CDR3 is TGTGCCAGCAGTGATACTTTGACTGAAGCTTTCTTT.

The chain recombines TRBV9 with TRBJ1-5; a possible D gene is TRBD1 (6 bases). V lost 0 bases, J lost 4 bases, and 11 bases lay in between. This CDR3 comprises 15 residues. CDR1 SGDLS and CDR2 YYNGEE come from the germline V gene. The CDR3 loop reads CASSVGGHLNQPQHF. The CDR3, as DNA: TGTGCCAGCAGCGTAGGGGGACATCTAAATCAGCCCCAGCATTTT.

This clone was recorded a few times. This chain joins TRBV4-2 and TRBJ2-3, with 13 bases matching TRBD2. The V and J ends lost 4 bases and 5 bases, in that order; junction bases with no gene match: 15. Germline CDR1 LGHNA, CDR2 YNFKEQ. This CDR3 spans 19 amino acids. CDR3: CASSPQKGGLAGSIDTQYF. DNA of the CDR3: TGTGCCAGCAGCCCCCAAAAGGGGGGACTAGCGGGATCAATAGATACGCAGTATTTT.

As to this clone: The sample carries other DNA sequences with the same CDR3. The gene calls are TRBV7-2 and TRBJ2-3; D may be TRBD1 (5 bases). V dropped 5 bases and J dropped 4 bases, with 7 bases sitting between them. The germline V gene encodes CDR1 SGHTA and CDR2 FQGNSA. This CDR3 has 12 amino acids. This CDR3 reads CASSQGADTQYF. DNA for the CDR3: TGTGCCAGCAGCCAAGGGGCAGATACGCAGTATTTT.

The chain couples TRBV28 to TRBJ2-7; D might be TRBD2 (5 bases). V was trimmed by 3 bases and J by 5 bases, leaving 11 bases between them. Germline V gene lookup returns CDR1 MDHEN and CDR2 SYDVKM. The CDR3 spans 13 residues. The CDR3 bases are TGTGCCAGCAGTTTGGATGACTACCACGAGCAGTACTTC. Its translation: CASSLDDYHEQYF.

Comments on this clone: Other DNA sequences of this sample code for an identical CDR3. This chain joins TRBV5-1 and TRBJ2-1; no clear D gene. Germline loops: CDR1 SGHRS, CDR2 YFSETQ. The ends were cut back, 0 bases at V and 0 bases at J, with 4 bases in the middle. This CDR3 is 14 amino acids long. This CDR3 is CASSLASSYNEQFF. CDR3 bases: TGCGCCAGCAGCTTGGCAAGCTCCTACAATGAGCAGTTCTTC.

The chain carries TRBV6-1 and TRBJ1-3; unclear D gene. Deletions cut 7 bases from V and 7 bases from J, with 17 bases between. This CDR3 is built from 14 residues. CDR1 is MNHNS, CDR2 SASEGT, per germline. The CDR3 nucleotides are TGTGCCAGCACCCGCGTCGACCCTAGTAACACCATATATTTT. This sequence encodes CASTRVDPSNTIYF.

The chain recombines TRBV30 with TRBJ2-4, with TRBD2 matching 11 bases. CDR1 and CDR2 (germline): GTSNPN, SVGIG (reference sequence). CDR3 length equals 17 residues. V shed 1 base, J shed 3 bases, and the junction held 8 bases outside the gene matches. CDR3 residues: CAWSGLAGSIVKNIQYF. Written as DNA, the CDR3 is TGTGCCTGGAGTGGACTAGCGGGATCTATTGTCAAAAACATTCAGTACTTC.